One sample yielded the 26 T cell receptor beta chains listed below, sequenced in a study of OX40 agonist ivuxolimab in advanced cancers. The method was immunoSEQ multiplex PCR; TCRdb's version includes in-frame clones alone and lacks a portion of them. The profile covers roughly 40,000 clones, with approximately 86% appearing a single time and 15% to 20% taken by the ten largest. The specimen comprised CD4+ or CD8+ T cells sorted from blood, sampled in a trial of the OX40 agonist ivuxolimab. The origin of the receptors is an adult with an advanced solid tumor such as melanoma, head and neck, liver or kidney cancer.

V gene TRBV29-1 combines with J gene TRBJ2-1, with TRBD1 matching over 7 bases. J was trimmed by 6 bases and V by 8 bases; bases with no gene match: 10. The CDR3 runs 13 residues. Germline V gene sequence: CDR1 SQVTM, CDR2 ANQGSEA. The DNA for the CDR3 is TGCAGCATCAACAGGGGATCCCGCAATGAGCAGTTCTTC. It codes for CSINRGSRNEQFF.

The chain couples TRBV13 to TRBJ1-1, with 7 bases lining up with TRBD1. This CDR3 is built from 13 residues. The V gene's germline CDR1 is PRHDT and CDR2 FYEKMQ (reference sequence). J lost 3 bases, V lost 5 bases, and 3 bases had no gene match. CDR3 DNA sequence: TGTGCCAGCAGCCCCGACAGGGACACTGAAGCTTTCTTT. Its translation is CASSPDRDTEAFF.

The chain carries TRBV4-3 and TRBJ1-2, with 9 bases lining up with TRBD1. V lost 4 bases, J lost 4 bases, and 7 bases stayed unmatched. Germline V lookup: CDR1 LGHNA, CDR2 YSLEER. The CDR3 is 15 amino acids. CDR3 protein: CASSPTGGAGYGYTF. DNA for the CDR3: TGCGCCAGCAGCCCCACAGGGGGCGCGGGCTATGGCTACACCTTC.

There are a few counts of this clone. The V call is TRBV11-3, the J call TRBJ2-3; the D gene is possibly TRBD1 (6 bases). The ends were cut back, 0 bases at V and 4 bases at J, with 8 bases in the middle. Germline CDR1 and CDR2: SGHNT and YENEEA. The CDR3 covers 14 residues. CDR3 DNA sequence: TGTGCCAGCAGCTTAGAGGGGGCTGCAGATACGCAGTATTTT. It specifies CASSLEGAADTQYF.

The V call is TRBV7-9, the J call TRBJ2-7, with D maybe TRBD2 (6 bases). The CDR3 runs 12 residues. From germline, CDR1 is SEHNR and CDR2 FQNEAQ (reference sequence). V was trimmed by 10 bases and J by 1 base, leaving 11 bases between them. The CDR3 protein is CATAGSSYEQYF. The CDR3 nucleotides read TGTGCCACCGCGGGGAGTTCCTACGAGCAGTACTTC.

The CDR3 nucleotides are TGCGCCAGCAGCCCCGACGACAGGCTGAACACTGAAGCTTTCTTT. Protein sequence: CASSPDDRLNTEAFF. The chain carries TRBV5-1 and TRBJ1-1; tentative D call: TRBD1 (6 bases). V lost 4 bases, J lost 0 bases, and 13 bases lay in between. The CDR3 runs to 15 residues. The germline V gene has CDR1 SGHRS and CDR2 YFSETQ.

This sequence joins TRBV7-2 and TRBJ2-3; 13 bases are shared with TRBD2. The J segment lost 5 bases and the V segment lost 3 bases, leaving 2 bases of the junction unmatched. The CDR3 is 15 residues long. Germline V gene lookup returns CDR1 SGHTA and CDR2 FQGNSA. This CDR3 is CASSFGLAGVDTQYF. The CDR3 DNA reads as TGTGCCAGCAGCTTCGGACTAGCGGGGGTAGATACGCAGTATTTT.

The genes are TRBV27 and TRBJ1-3; tentative D call: TRBD1 (6 bases). This CDR3 comprises 14 residues. Germline values: CDR1 MNHEY, CDR2 SMNVEV (reference sequence). V lost 2 bases and J 2 bases, leaving 7 bases between the germline ends. CDR3 sequence reads: CASSLTGTGNTIYF. The CDR3 DNA sequence: TGTGCCAGCAGTTTAACAGGGACTGGAAACACCATATATTTT.

V and J are TRBV5-1 and TRBJ2-3, with 8 bases fitting TRBD1. V lost 6 bases, J lost 0 bases, and 3 bases stayed unmatched. The CDR3 covers 14 residues. Germline V lookup: CDR1 SGHRS, CDR2 YFSETQ. CDR3 sequence: CASTTGGSTDTQYF. The CDR3 nucleotides are TGCGCCAGCACCACAGGGGGGAGCACAGATACGCAGTATTTT.

The J gene is TRBJ2-7, the V gene TRBV7-9; a weak D match, TRBD1 (6 bases). The CDR3 has 14 amino acids. Trimming shortened V by 1 base and J by 2 bases, and 9 bases separated the two germline ends. Germline V CDR1 and CDR2: SEHNR, FQNEAQ (reference sequence). The CDR3, as DNA: TGTGCCAGCAGCTTAGGGGACAATCCCTACGAGCAGTACTTC. This encodes CASSLGDNPYEQYF.

The chain uses TRBV28 and TRBJ2-2; D perhaps matches TRBD1 (5 bases). V was pared by 3 bases and J by 5 bases, with 13 bases between. This CDR3 has 15 amino acids. Germline V gene lookup returns CDR1 MDHEN and CDR2 SYDVKM. The CDR3 sequence is CASSFIQGRTGELFF. DNA for the CDR3: TGTGCCAGCAGTTTCATTCAGGGAAGGACCGGGGAGCTGTTTTTT.

This rearrangement joins TRBV6-6 to TRBJ1-5, with D unresolved. In germline, CDR1 is MNHNY, CDR2 SVGAGI (reference sequence). CDR3 length: 16 residues. Trimming shortened V by 7 bases and J by 0 bases, and 16 bases separated the two germline ends. The CDR3: CASISHGSYSNQPQHF. As DNA, the CDR3 is TGTGCCAGCATCTCCCATGGGTCATATAGCAATCAGCCCCAGCATTTT.

This chain links TRBV9 with TRBJ2-6; TRBD2 is a possible D gene (5 bases). The length of the CDR3 is 16 residues. Germline CDR1 and CDR2: SGDLS and YYNGEE. With 4 bases removed from V and 0 bases from J, the gap between germline ends came to 11 bases. DNA for the CDR3: TGTGCCAGCAGCTCTCCAGCGGACTCTGGGGCCAACGTCCTGACTTTC. Its protein is CASSSPADSGANVLTF.

The chain recombines TRBV4-2 with TRBJ2-1; 8 bases are shared with TRBD2. Trimming removed 0 bases from V and 8 bases from J; junction bases left unmatched: 12. Germline CDR1 reads LGHNA; CDR2 reads YNFKEQ. The CDR3 is 17 residues long. CDR3 in DNA: TGTGCCAGCAGCCAAGATGGAGTAGCGGGGATGGGGGATGAGCAGTTCTTC. Its translation: CASSQDGVAGMGDEQFF.

V gene TRBV7-6 combines with J gene TRBJ2-7; 8 bases align to TRBD1. The CDR3 runs 14 residues. CDR1 is SGHVS, CDR2 FNYEAQ, per germline. V dropped 5 bases and J dropped 2; count of bases not matched to a gene: 5. The CDR3, as DNA: TGTGCCAGCAGCACCGGACAGGGTACCTACGAGCAGTACTTC. Residues: CASSTGQGTYEQYF.

This clone is judged medium-sized. The rearrangement links TRBV4-2 to TRBJ1-5, with 8 bases that match TRBD1. The germline V gene has CDR1 LGHNA and CDR2 YNFKEQ. The V gene end was trimmed by 0 bases and the J gene end by 5 bases; junction bases not matched to a gene: 6. CDR3 length: 16 residues. The CDR3 DNA reads as TGTGCCAGCAGCCAAGAAGCCGGACAGGGCGATCAGCCCCAGCATTTT. Residues: CASSQEAGQGDQPQHF.

This chain connects TRBV25-1 to TRBJ2-5; possible D gene TRBD2, 5 bases. This CDR3 is built from 13 residues. The V gene lost 7 bases and the J gene lost 1 base, with 10 bases spanning the gap. Germline V gives CDR1 MGHDK, CDR2 SYGVNS. Here the CDR3 reads CASTSRGQETQYF. As DNA, the CDR3 is TGTGCCAGCACCTCCCGGGGCCAAGAGACCCAGTACTTC.

The J gene is TRBJ2-1, the V gene TRBV5-4; 12 bases line up with TRBD1. The CDR3 has 18 residues. J lost 5 bases, V lost 4 bases, and 13 bases had no gene match. Germline assignment: CDR1 SGHNT and CDR2 YYREEE (reference sequence). CDR3 residues: CASSRGQGARRGNNEQFF. The CDR3 nucleotides read TGTGCCAGCAGCCGGGGACAGGGGGCGCGGCGGGGGAACAATGAGCAGTTCTTC.

This chain links TRBV6-5 with TRBJ1-1; no clear D. CDR3 length: 13 amino acids. With 4 bases removed from V and 8 bases from J, the gap between germline ends came to 14 bases. Germline V gene data show CDR1 as MNHEY and CDR2 as SVGAGI. The CDR3 nucleotides read TGTGCCAGCAGTTGGGCTACTGAGGGAGAAGCTTTCTTT. Its translation: CASSWATEGEAFF.

The V gene is TRBV7-8, the J gene TRBJ1-1; D remains ambiguous. The CDR3 length is 14 residues. Germline V gives CDR1 SGHVS, CDR2 FQNEAQ. V was cut by 4 bases and J by 3 bases, with 12 bases left in between. The CDR3 loop is CASSSLMGHTEAFF. For the CDR3, the DNA is TGTGCCAGCAGCTCATTGATGGGCCACACTGAAGCTTTCTTT.

This chain connects TRBV5-1 to TRBJ2-2; 9 bases align to TRBD1. V was pared by 0 bases and J by 7 bases, with 4 bases of the junction left unmatched. The CDR3 sequence is 15 residues long. Looked up from germline, CDR1 is SGHRS and CDR2 is YFSETQ. The DNA for the CDR3 is TGCGCCAGCAGCTTGGATGGACAGGGGAGCGGGGAGCTGTTTTTT. It translates to CASSLDGQGSGELFF.

The chain couples TRBV12-5 to TRBJ2-3, with 7 bases identical to TRBD2. Looked up from germline, CDR1 is LGHNT and CDR2 is FRNRAP. The CDR3 runs 18 residues. Trimming took 0 bases from V and 0 from J; bases not matched to a gene: 9. The CDR3: CASGLVPSGRESTDTQYF. CDR3 nucleotides: TGTGCTAGTGGTTTGGTACCCTCTGGGCGGGAGAGCACAGATACGCAGTATTTT.

The V call is TRBV28, the J call TRBJ2-1; D remains ambiguous. Trimming removed 3 bases from V and 1 base from J, with 10 bases in between. The CDR3 is 15 residues long. Germline CDR1 MDHEN, CDR2 SYDVKM. CDR3 in DNA: TGTGCCAGCAGTTTGTTGGGGTCGTCCTACAATGAGCAGTTCTTC. This encodes CASSLLGSSYNEQFF.

Worth noting for this clone: Relative to the germline gene, one junction end is altered; a read error may explain this. Other DNA sequences in this sample translate to the same CDR3. This chain uses TRBV27 with TRBJ1-1; D is perhaps TRBD1 (5 bases). The CDR3 is 15 residues long. Germline loops: CDR1 MNHEY, CDR2 SMNVEV (reference sequence). The CDR3 coding sequence is TGTGCCAGCACCCGAGACAGAAACCTGAACACTGAAGCCTTCTTT. It codes for CASTRDRNLNTEAFF.

The gene calls are TRBV11-2 and TRBJ1-3; D is undetermined. The CDR3 totals 17 residues. Germline V CDR1 and CDR2: SGHAT, FQNNGV. Deletions cut 1 base from V and 0 bases from J, with 13 bases between. The CDR3 here is CASSLVGYLISGNTIYF. CDR3 sequence (DNA): TGTGCCAGCAGCTTAGTAGGGTACCTAATCTCTGGAAACACCATATATTTT.

The sample holds a few counts of this clone. The V gene is TRBV19, the J gene TRBJ1-2; tentative D call: TRBD1 (5 bases). The CDR3 contains 12 residues. V lost 11 bases, J lost 4 bases, and 14 bases lay in between. Germline-derived CDR1 and CDR2 are LNHDA and SQIVND (reference sequence). CDR3 bases: TGTGCCTCCGCCCCGGGACCCTATGGCTACACCTTC. Amino acids: CASAPGPYGYTF.